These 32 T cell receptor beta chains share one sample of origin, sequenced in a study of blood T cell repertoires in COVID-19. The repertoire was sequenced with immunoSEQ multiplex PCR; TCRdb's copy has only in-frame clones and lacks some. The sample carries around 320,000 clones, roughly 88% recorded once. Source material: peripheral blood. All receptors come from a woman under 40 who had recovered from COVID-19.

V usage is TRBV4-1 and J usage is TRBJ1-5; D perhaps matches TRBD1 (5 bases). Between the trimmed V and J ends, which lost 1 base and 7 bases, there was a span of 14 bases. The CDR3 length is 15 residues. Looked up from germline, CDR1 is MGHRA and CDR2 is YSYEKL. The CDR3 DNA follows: TGCGCCAGCAGCCAAGGGTCGATGGGGGGACAGCCCCAGCATTTT. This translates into CASSQGSMGGQPQHF.

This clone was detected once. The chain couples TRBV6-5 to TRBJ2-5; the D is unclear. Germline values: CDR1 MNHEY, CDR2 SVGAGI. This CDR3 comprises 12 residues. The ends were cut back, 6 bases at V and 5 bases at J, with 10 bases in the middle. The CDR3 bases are TGTGCCAGCAGCAGGCCTATTGAGACCCAGTACTTC. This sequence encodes CASSRPIETQYF.

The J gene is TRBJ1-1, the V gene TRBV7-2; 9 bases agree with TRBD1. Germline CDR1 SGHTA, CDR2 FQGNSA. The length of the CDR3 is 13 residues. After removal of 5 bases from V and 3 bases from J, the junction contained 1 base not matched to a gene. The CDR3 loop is CASSRDRDTEAFF. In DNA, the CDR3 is TGTGCCAGCAGCCGGGACAGGGACACTGAAGCTTTCTTT.

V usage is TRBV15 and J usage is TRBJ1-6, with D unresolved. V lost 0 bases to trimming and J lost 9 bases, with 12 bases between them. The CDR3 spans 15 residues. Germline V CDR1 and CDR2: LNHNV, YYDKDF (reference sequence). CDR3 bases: TGTGCCACCAGCAGAGATCCCAGGAGCGGTTCACCCCTCCACTTT. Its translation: CATSRDPRSGSPLHF.

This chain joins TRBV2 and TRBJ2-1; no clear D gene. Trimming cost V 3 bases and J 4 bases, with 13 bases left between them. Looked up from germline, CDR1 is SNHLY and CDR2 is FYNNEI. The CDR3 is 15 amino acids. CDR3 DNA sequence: TGTGCCAGCAGTGACGACATCGTATCGTACAATGAGCAGTTCTTC. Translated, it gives CASSDDIVSYNEQFF.

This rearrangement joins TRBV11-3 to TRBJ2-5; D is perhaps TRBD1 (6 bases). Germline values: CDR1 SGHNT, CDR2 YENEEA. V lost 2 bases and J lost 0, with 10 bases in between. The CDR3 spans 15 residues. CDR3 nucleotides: TGTGCCAGCAGCTTATCAGGGGCGAACCAAGAGACCCAGTACTTC. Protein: CASSLSGANQETQYF.

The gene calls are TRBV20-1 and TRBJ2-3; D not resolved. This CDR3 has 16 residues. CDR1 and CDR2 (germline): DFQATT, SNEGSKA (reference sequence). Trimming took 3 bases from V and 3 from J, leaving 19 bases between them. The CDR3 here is CSASPRSGSFTDTQYF. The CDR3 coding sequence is TGCAGTGCTAGTCCCCGGTCAGGCAGCTTTACAGATACGCAGTATTTT.

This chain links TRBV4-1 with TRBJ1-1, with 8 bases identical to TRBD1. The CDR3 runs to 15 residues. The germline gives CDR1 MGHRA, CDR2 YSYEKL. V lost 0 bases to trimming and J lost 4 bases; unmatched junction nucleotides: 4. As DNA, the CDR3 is TGCGCCAGCAGCCAAGACCCAGGGGGCTCCACTGAAGCTTTCTTT. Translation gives CASSQDPGGSTEAFF.

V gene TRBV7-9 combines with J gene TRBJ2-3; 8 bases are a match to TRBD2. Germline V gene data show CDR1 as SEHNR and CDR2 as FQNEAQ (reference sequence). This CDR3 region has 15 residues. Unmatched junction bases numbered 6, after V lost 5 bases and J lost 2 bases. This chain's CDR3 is CASSTSGGTTDTQYF. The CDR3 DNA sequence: TGTGCCAGCAGCACTTCGGGGGGGACCACAGATACGCAGTATTTT.

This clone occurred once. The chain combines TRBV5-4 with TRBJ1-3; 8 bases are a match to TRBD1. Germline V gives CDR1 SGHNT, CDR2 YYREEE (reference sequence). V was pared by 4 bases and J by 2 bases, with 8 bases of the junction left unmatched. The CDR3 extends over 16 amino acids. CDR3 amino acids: CASSTGQGAAGNTIYF. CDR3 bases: TGTGCCAGCAGCACAGGACAGGGAGCTGCTGGAAACACCATATATTTT.

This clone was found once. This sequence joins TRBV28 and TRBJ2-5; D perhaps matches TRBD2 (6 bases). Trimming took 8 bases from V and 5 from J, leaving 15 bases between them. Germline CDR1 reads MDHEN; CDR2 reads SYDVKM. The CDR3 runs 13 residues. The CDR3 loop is CASWGGAGETQYF. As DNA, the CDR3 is TGTGCCAGCTGGGGCGGGGCGGGGGAGACCCAGTACTTC.

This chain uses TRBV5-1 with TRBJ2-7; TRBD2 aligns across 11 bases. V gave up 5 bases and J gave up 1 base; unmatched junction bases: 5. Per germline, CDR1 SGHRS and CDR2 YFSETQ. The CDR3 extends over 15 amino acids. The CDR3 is CASRGTSGGSYEQYF. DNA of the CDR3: TGCGCCAGCAGAGGCACTAGCGGGGGTTCCTACGAGCAGTACTTC.

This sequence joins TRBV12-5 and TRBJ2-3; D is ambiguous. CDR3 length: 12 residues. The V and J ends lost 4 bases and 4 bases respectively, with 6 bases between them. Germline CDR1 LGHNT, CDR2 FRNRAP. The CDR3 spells CASGSSPDTQYF. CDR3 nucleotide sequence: TGTGCTAGTGGTTCGTCCCCAGATACGCAGTATTTT.

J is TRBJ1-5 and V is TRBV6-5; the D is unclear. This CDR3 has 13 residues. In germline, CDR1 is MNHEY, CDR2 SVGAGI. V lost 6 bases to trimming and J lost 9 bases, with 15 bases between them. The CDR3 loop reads CASSPLGGLPQHF. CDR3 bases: TGTGCCAGCAGCCCCTTAGGAGGGTTGCCCCAGCATTTT.

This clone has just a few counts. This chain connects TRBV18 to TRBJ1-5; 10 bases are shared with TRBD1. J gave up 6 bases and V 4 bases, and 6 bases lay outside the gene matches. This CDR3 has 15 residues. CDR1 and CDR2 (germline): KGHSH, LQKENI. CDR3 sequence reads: CASSRGTGVSQPQHF. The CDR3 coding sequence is TGTGCCAGCTCACGGGGGACAGGGGTGAGTCAGCCCCAGCATTTT.

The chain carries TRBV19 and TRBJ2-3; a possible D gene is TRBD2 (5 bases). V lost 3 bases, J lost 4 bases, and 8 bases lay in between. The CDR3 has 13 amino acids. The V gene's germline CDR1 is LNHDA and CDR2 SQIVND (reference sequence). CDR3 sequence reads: CASSIVRADTQYF. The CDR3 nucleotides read TGTGCCAGTAGTATTGTGAGGGCAGATACGCAGTATTTT.

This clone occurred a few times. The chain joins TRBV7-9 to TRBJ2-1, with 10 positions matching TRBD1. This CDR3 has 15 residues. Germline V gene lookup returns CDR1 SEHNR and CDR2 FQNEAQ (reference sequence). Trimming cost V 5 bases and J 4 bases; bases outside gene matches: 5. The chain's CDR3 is CASSPGTGAYNEQFF. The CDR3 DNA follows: TGTGCCAGCAGCCCCGGGACAGGGGCTTACAATGAGCAGTTCTTC. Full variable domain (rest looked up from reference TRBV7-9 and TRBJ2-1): DTGVSQNPRHKITKRGQNVTFRCDPISEHNRLYWYRQTLGQGPEFLTYFQNEAQLEKSRLLSDRFSAERPKGSFSTLEIQRTEQGDSAMYLCASSPGTGAYNEQFFGPGTRLTVL.

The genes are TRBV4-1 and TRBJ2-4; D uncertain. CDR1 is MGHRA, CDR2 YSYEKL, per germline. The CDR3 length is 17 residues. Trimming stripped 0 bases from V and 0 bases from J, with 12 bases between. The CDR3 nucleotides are TGCGCCAGCAGCCAAGATCTGTACTCTCTAGCCAAAAACATTCAGTACTTC. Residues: CASSQDLYSLAKNIQYF.

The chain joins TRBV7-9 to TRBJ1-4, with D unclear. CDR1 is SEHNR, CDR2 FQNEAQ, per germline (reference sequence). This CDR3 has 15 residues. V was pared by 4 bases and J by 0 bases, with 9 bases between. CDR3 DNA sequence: TGTGCCAGCAGCTATAGAGGTCCAACTAATGAAAAACTGTTTTTT. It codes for CASSYRGPTNEKLFF.

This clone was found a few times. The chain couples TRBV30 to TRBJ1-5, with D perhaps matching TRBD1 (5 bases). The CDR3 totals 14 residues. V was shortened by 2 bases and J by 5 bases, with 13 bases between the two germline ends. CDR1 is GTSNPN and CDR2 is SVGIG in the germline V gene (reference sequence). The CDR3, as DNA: TGTGCCTGGAGTAGTAGGGTAGGGGATCAGCCCCAGCATTTT. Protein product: CAWSSRVGDQPQHF.

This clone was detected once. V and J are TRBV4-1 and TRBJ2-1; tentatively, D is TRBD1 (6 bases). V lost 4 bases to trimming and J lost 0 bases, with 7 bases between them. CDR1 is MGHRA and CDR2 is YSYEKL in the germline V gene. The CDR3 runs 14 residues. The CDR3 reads CASSPGHSYNEQFF. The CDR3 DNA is TGCGCCAGCAGCCCGGGACACTCCTACAATGAGCAGTTCTTC.

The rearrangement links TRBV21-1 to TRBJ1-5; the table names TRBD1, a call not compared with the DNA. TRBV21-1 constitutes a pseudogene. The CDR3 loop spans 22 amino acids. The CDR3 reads CASSKKSKGSRGKGNSNQPQHF. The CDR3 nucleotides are TGTGCCAGCAGCAAAAAATCGAAGGGGAGCAGGGGGAAGGGAAATAGCAATCAGCCCCAGCATTTT.

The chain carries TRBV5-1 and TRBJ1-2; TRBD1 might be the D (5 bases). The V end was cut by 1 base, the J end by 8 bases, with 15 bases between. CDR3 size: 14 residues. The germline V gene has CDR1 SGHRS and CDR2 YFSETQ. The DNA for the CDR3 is TGCGCCAGCAGCTTGATCTCACAGGAGGGAGGCTACACCTTC. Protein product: CASSLISQEGGYTF.

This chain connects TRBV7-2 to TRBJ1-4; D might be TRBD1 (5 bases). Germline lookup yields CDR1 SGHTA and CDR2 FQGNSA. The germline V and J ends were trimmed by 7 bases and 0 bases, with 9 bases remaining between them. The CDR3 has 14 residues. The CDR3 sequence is CASTRGATNEKLFF. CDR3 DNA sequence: TGTGCCAGCACCCGGGGGGCAACTAATGAAAAACTGTTTTTT.

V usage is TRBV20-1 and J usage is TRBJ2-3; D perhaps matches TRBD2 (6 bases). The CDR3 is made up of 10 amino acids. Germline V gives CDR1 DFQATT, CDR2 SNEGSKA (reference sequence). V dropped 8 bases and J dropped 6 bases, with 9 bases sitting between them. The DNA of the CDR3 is TGCAGTCGGGGGAGGGATACGCAGTATTTT. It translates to CSRGRDTQYF.

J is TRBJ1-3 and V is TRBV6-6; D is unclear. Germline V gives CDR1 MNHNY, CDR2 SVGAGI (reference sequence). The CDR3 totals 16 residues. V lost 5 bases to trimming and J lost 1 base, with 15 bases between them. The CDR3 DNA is TGTGCCAGCAGTAAATCCCCGGGAGGGTCTGGAAACACCATATATTTT. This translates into CASSKSPGGSGNTIYF.

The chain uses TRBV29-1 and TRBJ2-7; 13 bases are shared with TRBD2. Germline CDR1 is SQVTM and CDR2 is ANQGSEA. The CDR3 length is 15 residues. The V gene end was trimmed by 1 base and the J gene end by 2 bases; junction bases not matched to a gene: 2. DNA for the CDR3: TGCAGCGTTGAAGGACTAGCGGGGGGCACCTACGAGCAGTACTTC. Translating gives CSVEGLAGGTYEQYF.

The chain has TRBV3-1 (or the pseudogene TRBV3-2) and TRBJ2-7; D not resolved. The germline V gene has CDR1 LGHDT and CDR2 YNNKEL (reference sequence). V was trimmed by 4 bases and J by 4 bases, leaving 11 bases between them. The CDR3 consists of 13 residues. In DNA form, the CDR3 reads TGTGCCAGCAGCCCTAGTGGTGGGTACGAGCAGTACTTC. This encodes CASSPSGGYEQYF.

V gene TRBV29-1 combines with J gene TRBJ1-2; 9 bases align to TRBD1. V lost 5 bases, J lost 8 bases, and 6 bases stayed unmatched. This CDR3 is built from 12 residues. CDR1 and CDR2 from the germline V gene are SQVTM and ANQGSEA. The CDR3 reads CSVRWTGEGYTF. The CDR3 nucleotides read TGCAGCGTTCGTTGGACAGGGGAAGGCTACACCTTC. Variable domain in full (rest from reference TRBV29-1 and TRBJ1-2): SAVISQKPSRDICQRGTSLTIQCQVDSQVTMMFWYRQQPGQSLTLIATANQGSEATYESGFVIDKFPISRPNLTFSTLTVSNMSPEDSSIYLCSVRWTGEGYTFGSGTRLTVV.

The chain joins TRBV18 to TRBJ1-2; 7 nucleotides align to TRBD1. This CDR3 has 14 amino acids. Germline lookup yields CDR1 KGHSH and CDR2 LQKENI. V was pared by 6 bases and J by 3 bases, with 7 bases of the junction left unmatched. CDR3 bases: TGTGCCAGCTCCCGACAGGGCTCCGACTATGGCTACACCTTC. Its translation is CASSRQGSDYGYTF. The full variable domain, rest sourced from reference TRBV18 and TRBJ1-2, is NAGVMQNPRHLVRRRGQEARLRCSPMKGHSHVYWYRQLPEEGLKFMVYLQKENIIDESGMPKERFSAEFPKEGPSILRIQQVVRGDSAAYFCASSRQGSDYGYTFGSGTRLTVV.

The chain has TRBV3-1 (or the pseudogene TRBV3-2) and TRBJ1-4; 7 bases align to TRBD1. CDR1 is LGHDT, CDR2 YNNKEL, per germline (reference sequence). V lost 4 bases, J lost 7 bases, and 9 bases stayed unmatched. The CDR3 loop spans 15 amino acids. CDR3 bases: TGTGCCAGCAGCCCCCCAGGGACAGTATTTGAAAAACTGTTTTTT. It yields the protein CASSPPGTVFEKLFF.

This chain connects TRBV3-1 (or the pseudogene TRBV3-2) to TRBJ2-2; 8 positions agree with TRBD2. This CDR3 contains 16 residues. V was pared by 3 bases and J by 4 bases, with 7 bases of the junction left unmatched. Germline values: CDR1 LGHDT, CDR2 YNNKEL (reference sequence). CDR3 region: CASSHIGGAGTGELFF. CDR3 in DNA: TGTGCCAGCAGCCACATCGGGGGGGCTGGCACCGGGGAGCTGTTTTTT.